Following are 18 T cell receptor beta chains from one sample sequenced in a study of T cell changes during pregnancy in multiple sclerosis. TCRdb's copy holds only in-frame clones and misses some; the assay was immunoSEQ multiplex PCR. The sample contains over 100,000 clones, approximately 90% of which appear only once. This material consisted of peripheral blood, taken in the third trimester of pregnancy. Receptor source: a female donor with multiple sclerosis, enrolled in a pregnancy study.

CDR3 in DNA: TGCAGCGTCCCCGGGGGAATATCCATTCAAGAGACCCAGTACTTC. It yields the protein CSVPGGISIQETQYF. The chain combines TRBV29-1 with TRBJ2-5, with a possible D match to TRBD2 (6 bases). V lost 6 bases to trimming and J lost 2 bases, with 19 bases between them. The CDR3 sequence is 15 residues long. CDR1 is SQVTM, CDR2 ANQGSEA, per germline.

The chain has TRBV7-2 and TRBJ2-7, with D perhaps matching TRBD1 (6 bases). Germline-derived CDR1 and CDR2 are SGHTA and FQGNSA. The V and J ends lost 5 bases and 2 bases respectively, with 13 bases between them. The CDR3 length is 14 residues. The CDR3 is CASSLYGQPYEQYF. The CDR3 DNA follows: TGTGCCAGCAGCCTATACGGACAGCCCTACGAGCAGTACTTC.

This chain links TRBV27 with TRBJ1-6; TRBD1 matches at 8 bases. CDR3 length: 16 residues. Germline-derived CDR1 and CDR2 are MNHEY and SMNVEV (reference sequence). J was trimmed by 6 bases and V by 2 bases; bases with no gene match: 6. The CDR3 coding sequence is TGTGCCAGCAGTTTACGGACAGGGTGGGGTAATTCACCCCTCCACTTT. Translated, it gives CASSLRTGWGNSPLHF.

The rearrangement uses TRBV7-9 and TRBJ2-2; D might be TRBD2 (5 bases). V was trimmed by 3 bases and J by 0 bases, leaving 17 bases between them. The CDR3 spans 18 residues. Germline V gene sequence: CDR1 SEHNR, CDR2 FQNEAQ (reference sequence). CDR3 sequence reads: CASSFIRGEASNTGELFF. The CDR3 DNA reads TGTGCCAGCAGCTTTATTCGGGGTGAGGCGTCGAACACCGGGGAGCTGTTTTTT.

The rearrangement uses TRBV6-1 and TRBJ1-2, with D possibly being TRBD1 (5 bases). The V end was cut by 3 bases, the J end by 6 bases, with 11 bases between. Germline V gene lookup returns CDR1 MNHNS and CDR2 SASEGT. The CDR3 length is 13 residues. CDR3 bases: TGTGCCAGCAGTGAGTACCGGGGGGATGGCTACACCTTC. Translation: CASSEYRGDGYTF.

The chain has TRBV5-1 and TRBJ2-5, with TRBD2 matching over 8 bases. There are 15 residues in the CDR3. V shed 7 bases and J 4 bases; nucleotides not matched to a gene: 12. Looked up from germline, CDR1 is SGHRS and CDR2 is YFSETQ. The CDR3 loop is CASGITGGPRETQYF. CDR3 nucleotides: TGCGCCAGCGGTATTACGGGAGGGCCCCGAGAGACCCAGTACTTC.

V gene TRBV6-5 combines with J gene TRBJ2-7, with TRBD2 matching 9 bases. This CDR3 is 14 amino acids long. Germline V CDR1 and CDR2: MNHEY, SVGAGI. Trimming took 5 bases from V and 6 from J; bases not matched to a gene: 8. CDR3: CASSQSGRPGEQYF. The DNA of the CDR3 is TGTGCCAGCAGTCAAAGCGGGAGGCCCGGCGAGCAGTACTTC.

The chain carries TRBV28 and TRBJ2-6; 8 nucleotides line up with TRBD1. Germline V gene sequence: CDR1 MDHEN, CDR2 SYDVKM. The CDR3 covers 19 residues. Trimming removed 2 bases from V and 3 bases from J; junction bases left unmatched: 12. The CDR3 nucleotides are TGTGCCAGCAGTTTAGAGGCCAGGGGGCTAGGGGGTGGGGCCAACGTCCTGACTTTC. Amino acid sequence: CASSLEARGLGGGANVLTF.

This clone has a single count. V gene TRBV5-8 combines with J gene TRBJ2-1, with D tentatively TRBD2 (6 bases). The ends were cut back, 4 bases at V and 11 bases at J, with 16 bases in the middle. The CDR3 has 13 amino acids. In germline, CDR1 is SGHTS, CDR2 YDEGEE. The CDR3 sequence is CASSPDGGPKQFF. The CDR3 DNA reads TGTGCCAGCAGCCCGGACGGGGGTCCTAAGCAGTTCTTC.

V is TRBV6-1 and J is TRBJ1-5; D is uncertain. The length of the CDR3 is 16 residues. The V end was cut by 3 bases, the J end by 2 bases, with 14 bases between. Germline V gene lookup returns CDR1 MNHNS and CDR2 SASEGT. The CDR3 DNA reads as TGTGCCAGCAGTGACCAGGTTGGTGCGCGCAATCAGCCCCAGCATTTT. Protein product: CASSDQVGARNQPQHF.

V gene TRBV18 combines with J gene TRBJ1-2, with TRBD1 matching 8 bases. Per germline, CDR1 KGHSH and CDR2 LQKENI. This CDR3 comprises 14 residues. V shed 2 bases, J shed 4 bases, and the junction held 3 bases outside the gene matches. CDR3 residues: CASSPTGGFYGYTF. The CDR3 bases are TGTGCCAGCTCACCAACAGGGGGATTCTATGGCTACACCTTC.

The chain uses TRBV7-3 and TRBJ2-1; the D is unclear. The germline V and J ends were trimmed by 5 bases and 3 bases, with 8 bases remaining between them. The CDR3 consists of 13 residues. Germline V gene data show CDR1 as SGHTA and CDR2 as FQGTGA. CDR3 in DNA: TGTGCCAGCAGCCCCCAACACTACAATGAGCAGTTCTTC. Translating it yields CASSPQHYNEQFF.

J is TRBJ1-2 and V is TRBV19, with D maybe TRBD1 (6 bases). The V end was cut by 3 bases, the J end by 2 bases, with 10 bases between. Germline values: CDR1 LNHDA, CDR2 SQIVND (reference sequence). There are 14 residues in the CDR3. CDR3 bases: TGTGCCAGTAGTATCGGGGGGCGAAACTATGGCTACACCTTC. It is translated as CASSIGGRNYGYTF.

The chain uses TRBV6-6 and TRBJ1-1; the D is unclear. V dropped 8 bases and J dropped 1 base, with 17 bases sitting between them. Germline V gene sequence: CDR1 MNHNY, CDR2 SVGAGI (reference sequence). The CDR3 totals 15 residues. CDR3 region: CASVAASKRNTEAFF. The CDR3, as DNA: TGTGCCAGCGTGGCAGCGAGCAAGCGGAACACTGAAGCTTTCTTT.

The table lists this clone with a few counts. The rearrangement joins TRBV19 to TRBJ1-5; the match to TRBD1 covers 7 bases. V was pared by 0 bases and J by 2 bases, with 4 bases of the junction left unmatched. Germline assignment: CDR1 LNHDA and CDR2 SQIVND (reference sequence). The CDR3 totals 16 residues. CDR3 in amino acids: CASSIEIGQGNQPQHF. For the CDR3, the DNA is TGTGCCAGTAGTATAGAAATAGGACAGGGCAATCAGCCCCAGCATTTT.

J is TRBJ2-6 and V is TRBV27; 7 bases map to TRBD1. CDR1 and CDR2 (germline): MNHEY, SMNVEV (reference sequence). The V gene end was trimmed by 4 bases and the J gene end by 1 base; junction bases not matched to a gene: 10. The length of the CDR3 is 18 residues. CDR3 amino acids: CASSSRTGFKSGANVLTF. For the CDR3, the DNA is TGTGCCAGCAGTTCCCGGACAGGTTTTAAATCTGGGGCCAACGTCCTGACTTTC. The variable domain in full, with the rest retrieved from reference TRBV27 and TRBJ2-6, is EAQVTQNPRYLITVTGKKLTVTCSQNMNHEYMSWYRQDPGLGLRQIYYSMNVEVTDKGDVPEGYKVSRKEKRNFPLILESPSPNQTSLYFCASSSRTGFKSGANVLTFGAGSRLTVL.

The V and J genes are TRBV5-1 and TRBJ2-7; TRBD1 agrees at 9 bases. With 4 bases clipped from V and 3 bases from J, the junction kept 8 bases outside the gene matches. Germline V gene lookup returns CDR1 SGHRS and CDR2 YFSETQ. The CDR3 covers 15 residues. This chain's CDR3 is CASSPGQGGFYEQYF. In nucleotides, the CDR3 is TGCGCCAGCAGCCCGGGACAGGGAGGTTTCTACGAGCAGTACTTC.

The chain couples TRBV5-4 to TRBJ1-4, with 9 bases identical to TRBD1. Germline trimming cut 4 bases from V and 5 bases from J; bases unmatched to any gene: 9. Germline-derived CDR1 and CDR2 are SGHNT and YYREEE (reference sequence). This CDR3 region has 16 residues. The CDR3 nucleotides read TGTGCCAGCAGCGGGGGAACGGGACAGGGAAATGAAAAACTGTTTTTT. The encoded protein is CASSGGTGQGNEKLFF.